The rows below give T cell receptor beta chains drawn from one sample of a study of early T cells in non-severe SARS-CoV-2 infection. From the 5' RACE reads, TCRdb called clonotypes with MiXCR, one entry per CDR3 protein. The sample lists about 100,000 distinct CDR3 sequences, about 13% occurring once. Material for sequencing was whole blood. The receptors were sampled from an adult who was a healthcare worker with PCR-confirmed SARS-CoV-2 infection or an uninfected control (not recorded which). The CDR3 runs from the conserved cysteine through the conserved F or W. Fields, in order: clone size, J gene, D gene, CDR3 length, V gene, CDR3 protein, CDR3 DNA. The D gene is left open where the match is weak. Not all rows give a size; the values are once, few, many and, for expanded clones, a class.

many	TRBJ2-1	TRBD1	15	TRBV2	CASSGGTGPYNEQFF	TGTGCCAGCAGTGGAGGGACAGGGCCTTACAATGAGCAGTTCTTC
NA	TRBJ2-1	NA	12	TRBV27	CASSLVGTEQFF	TGTGCCAGCAGTTTGGTAGGGACTGAGCAGTTCTTC
NA	TRBJ1-5	NA	15	TRBV4-1	CASSQVDRSNQPQHF	TGCGCCAGCAGCCAAGTCGACAGGAGCAATCAGCCCCAGCATTTT
NA	TRBJ1-1	TRBD1	13	TRBV6-2/TRBV6-3	CASSNRGGTEAFF	TGTGCCAGCAGTAACAGGGGAGGGACTGAAGCTTTCTTT
few	TRBJ2-2	NA	17	TRBV5-1	CASSLARGLTNTGELFF	TGCGCCAGCAGCTTGGCCAGGGGACTAACAAACACCGGGGAGCTGTTTTTT
many	TRBJ2-7	NA	14	TRBV5-6	CASRSRDGTYEQYF	TGTGCCAGCAGGAGCCGGGACGGAACCTACGAGCAGTACTTC
many	TRBJ2-2	NA	15	TRBV15	CATSRDRAGTGELFF	TGTGCCACCAGCAGAGATCGGGCAGGCACCGGGGAGCTGTTTTTT
few	TRBJ2-3	NA	11	TRBV29-1	CSVAHTDTQYF	TGCAGCGTTGCCCACACAGATACGCAGTATTTT
NA	TRBJ2-2	NA	15	TRBV4-3	CASSRSSEATGELFF	TGCGCCAGCAGCCGCTCTAGCGAGGCCACCGGGGAGCTGTTTTTT
few	TRBJ1-1	NA	14	TRBV11-2	CASSPLGANTEAFF	TGTGCCAGCAGCCCCCTGGGGGCGAACACTGAAGCTTTCTTT
NA	TRBJ1-4	TRBD1	15	TRBV3-1	CASSQGTGSGEKLFF	TGTGCCAGCAGCCAGGGGACAGGGTCGGGTGAAAAACTGTTTTTT
many	TRBJ2-3	NA	15	TRBV5-4	CASSLEAGRLDTQYF	TGTGCCAGCAGCTTGGAGGCGGGGAGGTTGGATACGCAGTATTTT
few	TRBJ1-1	NA	14	TRBV20-1	CSARAAPRNTEAFF	TGCAGTGCTAGAGCGGCGCCAAGGAACACTGAAGCTTTCTTT
many	TRBJ2-2	NA	14	TRBV2	CASSGVSSTGELFF	TGTGCCAGCAGTGGGGTTTCGAGCACCGGGGAGCTGTTTTTT
many	TRBJ1-5	TRBD1	16	TRBV28	CASSAYAGTDNQPQHF	TGTGCCAGCAGTGCCTATGCCGGGACAGACAATCAGCCCCAGCATTTT
many	TRBJ2-1	NA	14	TRBV20-1	CSAGPRGSYNEQFF	TGCAGTGCCGGTCCAAGAGGCTCCTACAATGAGCAGTTCTTC
NA	TRBJ2-7	TRBD1	15	TRBV28	CASSPWRTGEDEQYF	TGTGCCAGCAGTCCCTGGAGGACAGGGGAGGATGAGCAGTACTTC
few	TRBJ1-1	NA	13	TRBV23-1	CARPQRGNTEAFF	TGCGCCAGGCCACAACGGGGGAACACTGAAGCTTTCTTT
many	TRBJ2-5	TRBD2	15	TRBV10-2	CASSDLAGYQETQYF	TGCGCCAGCAGTGATTTAGCGGGGTACCAAGAGACCCAGTACTTC
many	TRBJ2-7	TRBD1	13	TRBV5-6	CASSWDRSLEQYF	TGTGCCAGCAGCTGGGACAGGTCCCTCGAGCAGTACTTC
many	TRBJ2-1	TRBD2	16	TRBV11-2	CASSWTGTSGLDEQFF	TGTGCCAGCAGCTGGACCGGGACTAGCGGCTTGGATGAGCAGTTCTTC
NA	TRBJ2-5	NA	14	TRBV12-3/TRBV12-4	CASSQQQGRATQYF	TGTGCCAGCAGCCAACAGCAGGGCAGGGCGACCCAGTACTTC
NA	TRBJ1-1	NA	16	TRBV6-5	CASSWESTGHDTEAFF	TGTGCCAGCAGTTGGGAAAGCACAGGGCACGACACTGAAGCTTTCTTT
many	TRBJ2-7	NA	16	TRBV28	CASSAGAPDIYYEQYF	TGTGCCAGCAGTGCAGGGGCACCGGACATCTACTACGAGCAGTACTTC